A selection of T cell receptor beta chains follows, all from one sample in a study of a mutant IDH1 vaccine in newly diagnosed glioma. Antigen specificity for these receptors is unknown. Generated by immunoSEQ multiplex PCR, the TCRdb table keeps only in-frame clones and is missing some. In the table there are some 60,000 clones, 83% of which are singletons. The sample was PBMCs, taken from a glioma patient whose treatment included an IDH1 peptide vaccine. The receptors stem from a man aged 30 to 39 with glioma. Each CDR3 is given with its conserved first and last residue. D genes are given only for firm matches. Clone size appears in some rows only: once, few, many, or a class for an expanded clone.

d_call,v_call,j_call,clone_size,cdr3_nt,cdr3_aa
-,TRBV6-4,TRBJ2-2,-,TGTGCCAGCAGTGAAGAAAACAGGCGGTCGACCGGGGAGCTGTTTTTT,CASSEENRRSTGELFF
-,TRBV18,TRBJ2-3,-,TGTGCCAGCTCACCGCCGACTAGTTATACGCAGTATTTT,CASSPPTSYTQYF
-,TRBV4-2,TRBJ1-1,-,TGTGCCAGCAGCGTACGGACTGAAGCTTTCTTT,CASSVRTEAFF
-,TRBV29-1,TRBJ1-2,-,TGCAGCGTTGATAGCTCGGACGGATACTATGGCTACACCTTC,CSVDSSDGYYGYTF
TRBD1,TRBV27,TRBJ1-1,-,TGTGCCAGCAGCTCCGGAACGGGACAGTTAAACACTGAAGCTTTCTTT,CASSSGTGQLNTEAFF
TRBD1,TRBV19,TRBJ1-5,-,TGTGCCAGTATTCCCGACAGGGGGTACAATCAGCCCCAGCATTTT,CASIPDRGYNQPQHF
-,TRBV5-1,TRBJ1-2,-,TGCGCCAGCAGCTCAGATCTTGGGGCTCGAACTGGCTACACCTTC,CASSSDLGARTGYTF
TRBD1,TRBV28,TRBJ1-6,-,TGTGCCAGCAGTCGGAGACAGGGGGCGATAGCCGGAGGTTCACCCCTCCACTTT,CASSRRQGAIAGGSPLHF
TRBD1,TRBV5-6,TRBJ2-7,once,TGTGCCAGCAGCTTACCGGGACAGGGTAACGACGAGCAGTACTTC,CASSLPGQGNDEQYF
TRBD2,TRBV6-6,TRBJ2-3,-,TGTGCCAGCGGCCCTAGCGGGGGGGCCGGGGATACGCAGTATTTT,CASGPSGGAGDTQYF
-,TRBV11-2,TRBJ1-3,-,TGTGCCAGCAGCTCTGGAAACACCATATATTTT,CASSSGNTIYF
TRBD1,TRBV15,TRBJ1-2,-,TGTGCCACCAGCTCGGGACAGCCTAACTATGGCTACACCTTC,CATSSGQPNYGYTF
-,TRBV27,TRBJ1-6,-,TGTGCCAGCACCAAATCGGGACTTCACTATAATTCACCCCTCCACTTT,CASTKSGLHYNSPLHF
-,TRBV6-5,TRBJ1-2,-,TGTGCCAGCAGTTACGACAGAAGTAACTATGGCTACACCTTC,CASSYDRSNYGYTF
TRBD1,TRBV2,TRBJ2-1,few,TGTGCCAGCAACAACCGGGACAGGGGTCTTAGGAACAATGAGCAGTTCTTC,CASNNRDRGLRNNEQFF
-,TRBV19,TRBJ1-3,-,TGTGCCAGTAACGAAGGGTACTCTGGAAACACCATATATTTT,CASNEGYSGNTIYF
-,TRBV29-1,TRBJ2-1,-,TGCAGCGTTAAGGGTTCGGTCGGACTTGGCGATGAGCAGTTCTTC,CSVKGSVGLGDEQFF
-,TRBV27,TRBJ1-6,once,TGTGCCAGCAGTTCACGCTTTATCGACAGGCTCGACTCCTATAATTCACCCCTCCACTTT,CASSSRFIDRLDSYNSPLHF
-,TRBV6-6,TRBJ1-2,-,TGTGCCAGCAGTTCTTCCGGGACTTGGAACTATGGCTACACCTTC,CASSSSGTWNYGYTF
-,TRBV2,TRBJ2-3,-,TGTGCCAGCGGAGACAGTTCCCTCACAGATACGCAGTATTTT,CASGDSSLTDTQYF
-,TRBV5-1,TRBJ2-7,-,TGCGCCAGCAGTGGTCGGGGATTTGAGGGTGAGCAGTACTTC,CASSGRGFEGEQYF
-,TRBV27,TRBJ2-2,-,TGTGCCAGCAGATTCTCCTACACGGCCGCCACCGGGGAGCTGTTTTTT,CASRFSYTAATGELFF
TRBD1,TRBV19,TRBJ2-3,-,TGTGCCAGTAGTATTTACATCCAAGGACAGGACACAGATACGCAGTATTTT,CASSIYIQGQDTDTQYF
-,TRBV30,TRBJ2-7,-,TGTGCCTGGACAACGGGGCTCGAGCAGTACTTC,CAWTTGLEQYF
TRBD1,TRBV2,TRBJ2-3,-,TGTGCCAGCAACAGACAGGGTTTCACAGATACGCAGTATTTT,CASNRQGFTDTQYF
TRBD1,TRBV27,TRBJ1-3,-,TGTGCCAGCAGTCCAAGGACAGGCGAGGACACCATATATTTT,CASSPRTGEDTIYF
-,TRBV7-9,TRBJ2-7,few,TGTGCCAGCAGCGACAGTTCCTACGAGCAGTACTTC,CASSDSSYEQYF
TRBD2,TRBV7-2,TRBJ2-3,-,TGTGCCAGCAGCTTAGCGCAGGCTAGCGGGGGCCTACTGAATACGCAGTATTTT,CASSLAQASGGLLNTQYF
-,TRBV27,TRBJ2-1,-,TGTGCCAGCAGTTTTGTCTATTCCTCAATGGATGAGCAGTTCTTC,CASSFVYSSMDEQFF
TRBD1,TRBV7-6,TRBJ2-2,few,TGTGCCAGCAGCCCTAGCCCGGGACAGAGCACCGGGGAGCTGTTTTTT,CASSPSPGQSTGELFF
TRBD2,TRBV28,TRBJ2-7,-,TGTGCCAGCAGTTTAACTAGCGGATACGAGCAGTACTTC,CASSLTSGYEQYF
TRBD1,TRBV2,TRBJ2-7,-,TGTGCCAGCAGGGGACAGTACAGCTCCTACGAGCAGTACTTC,CASRGQYSSYEQYF
TRBD2,TRBV2,TRBJ2-5,-,TGTGCCAGCAGAGTCTGGCGGGGGGGCCCCCCAGAGACCCAGTACTTC,CASRVWRGGPPETQYF
-,TRBV7-9,TRBJ1-4,-,TGTGCCAGCAGCTCAGGGAGGACTAATGAAAAACTGTTTTTT,CASSSGRTNEKLFF
TRBD1,TRBV2,TRBJ1-2,few,TGTGCCAGCAGAGGACAGGGACGACAAGGCTACACCTTC,CASRGQGRQGYTF
-,TRBV7-9,TRBJ1-1,-,TGTGCCAGCAGCTTAGCCGGGGGAGGGAACACTGAAGCTTTCTTT,CASSLAGGGNTEAFF
-,TRBV29-1,TRBJ1-1,-,TGCAGCGCTCGAGGGGGTCTAAACACTGAAGCTTTCTTT,CSARGGLNTEAFF
TRBD1,TRBV18,TRBJ1-2,-,TGTGCCAGCTCACCACCATCCCGGGACAGGCCTAACTATGGCTACACCTTC,CASSPPSRDRPNYGYTF
TRBD1,TRBV28,TRBJ1-5,-,TGTGCCAGCAGTTTCACAGGGGCGTTCAATCAGCCCCAGCATTTT,CASSFTGAFNQPQHF
TRBD1,TRBV27,TRBJ2-1,-,TGTGCCAGCAGTCCCCACCGAAGACAGGGCAATGAGCAGTTCTTC,CASSPHRRQGNEQFF
-,TRBV7-9,TRBJ2-3,-,TGTGCCAGCAGCTTAGGTTTAAGCGACTTGGGAGATACGCAGTATTTT,CASSLGLSDLGDTQYF
-,TRBV18,TRBJ2-5,few,TGTGCCAGCTCACCCATGATGGGGGAGACCCAGTACTTC,CASSPMMGETQYF
-,TRBV19,TRBJ2-7,-,TGTGCCAGTAGTAGGGGGACCGCGGGCTCCTACGAGCAGTACTTC,CASSRGTAGSYEQYF
TRBD1,TRBV18,TRBJ2-2,-,TGTGCCAGCTCACCCTTAGAAGGGGGCGCCGGGAACACCGGGGAGCTGTTTTTT,CASSPLEGGAGNTGELFF
TRBD2,TRBV6-4,TRBJ2-3,-,TGTGCCAGCAGTGGACTAGCTAGCACAGATACGCAGTATTTT,CASSGLASTDTQYF
TRBD2,TRBV11-2,TRBJ2-3,once,TGTGCCAGCAGCTTTAATTCAGCGGGGTTCACAGATACGCAGTATTTT,CASSFNSAGFTDTQYF
-,TRBV19,TRBJ1-1,few,TGTGCCAGTAGTATCGGGACCACTGAAGCTTTCTTT,CASSIGTTEAFF
-,TRBV19,TRBJ2-1,-,TGTGCCAGTAGTATCTTCAGGGAGGATGAGCAGTTCTTC,CASSIFREDEQFF
-,TRBV4-1,TRBJ2-5,few,TGCGCCAGCAGCCAAGGTCCAGGGCAGGTAGAGACCCAGTACTTC,CASSQGPGQVETQYF
-,TRBV7-2,TRBJ2-4,-,TGTGCCAGCAGCAACTTGGACCTGCCTACCATTCAGTACTTC,CASSNLDLPTIQYF
TRBD1,TRBV18,TRBJ1-1,-,TGTGCCAGCTCACCAACCGGACAGGTACCTATGAACACTGAAGCTTTCTTT,CASSPTGQVPMNTEAFF